This TCR beta chain originates from a study of CD8+ T cells in alopecia areata. In each case, RNA was isolated and then reverse transcribed into cDNA as the sequencing template. Repertoires were generated with immunoSEQ multiplex PCR, while TCRdb's copy carries only in-frame clones and drops some. Of around 200,000 clones in the sample, almost 65% were seen once. This CDR3 comprises 15 residues. V lost 0 bases and J lost 2; bases outside the gene matches: 1. Germline V CDR1 and CDR2: SGHTA, FQGNSA. Study-wide results and limits: Scalp lesions, especially in alopecia totalis/universalis, had higher clonality than normal scalp.

As regards this clone: What it recognizes is unknown.

This TCR was recovered from a human donor with alopecia areata. J is TRBJ2-3 and V is TRBV7-2; 8 positions agree with TRBD2. Sequenced material: CD4+ T cells sorted from blood, taken at week 0. The chain's CDR3 is CASSLAGLATDTQYF. The CDR3, as DNA: TGTGCCAGCAGCTTAGCTGGACTAGCCACAGATACGCAGTATTTT.